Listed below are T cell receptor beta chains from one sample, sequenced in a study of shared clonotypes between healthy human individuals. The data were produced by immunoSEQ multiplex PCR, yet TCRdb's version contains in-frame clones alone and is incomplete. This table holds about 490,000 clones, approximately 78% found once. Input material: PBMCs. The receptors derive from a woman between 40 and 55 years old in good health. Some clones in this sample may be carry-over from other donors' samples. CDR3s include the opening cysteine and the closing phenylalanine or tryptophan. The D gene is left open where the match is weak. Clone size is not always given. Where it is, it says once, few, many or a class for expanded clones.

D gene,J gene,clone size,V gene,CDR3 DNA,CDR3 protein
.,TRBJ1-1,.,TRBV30,TGTGCCTGGATCACAAGGGCAGAACGACACGAAGCTTTCTTT,CAWITRAERHEAFF
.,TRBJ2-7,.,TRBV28,TGTGCCAGCAGCCGTTTCCCCTACGAGCAGTACTTC,CASSRFPYEQYF
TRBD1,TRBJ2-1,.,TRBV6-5,TGTGCCAGCAGCGCTGGGACAGGGGAGACGGATGAGCAGTTCTTC,CASSAGTGETDEQFF
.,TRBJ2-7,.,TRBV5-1,TGCGCCAGCAGCACCCGACCGCCCTCCTACGAGCAGTACTTC,CASSTRPPSYEQYF
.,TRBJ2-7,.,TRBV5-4,TGTGCCAGCAGCCCAAGGAGCTCCTACGAGCAGTACTTC,CASSPRSSYEQYF
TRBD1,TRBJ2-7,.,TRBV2,TGTGCCAGCACAATGGACAGGGGTTACGAGCAGTACTTC,CASTMDRGYEQYF
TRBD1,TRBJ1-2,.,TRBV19,TGTGCCAGTAGTCCCGGACAGGTCACTTTAAGTGGCTACACCTTC,CASSPGQVTLSGYTF
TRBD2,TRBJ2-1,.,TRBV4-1,TGCGCCAGCAGCCAAGATGAAGCGGGGCGCTACAATGAGCAGTTCTTC,CASSQDEAGRYNEQFF
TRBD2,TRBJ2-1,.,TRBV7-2,TGTGCCAGCAGATATGGGACTAGCAGCCACAATGAGCAGTTCTTC,CASRYGTSSHNEQFF
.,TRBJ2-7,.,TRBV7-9,TGTGCCAGCAGCTTTGCGGCTCCCTACGAGCAGTACTTC,CASSFAAPYEQYF
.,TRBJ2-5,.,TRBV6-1,TGTGCCAGCAGTGAAAGGGAAGAGACCCAGTACTTC,CASSEREETQYF
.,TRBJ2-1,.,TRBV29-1,TGCAGCGTTGAACCCCGGGAACGGAGAAATGAGCAGTTCTTC,CSVEPRERRNEQFF
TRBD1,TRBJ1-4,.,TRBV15,TGTGCCACCCGTGAGGGACAGGGGTTCTCTTTTAATGAAAAACTGTTTTTT,CATREGQGFSFNEKLFF
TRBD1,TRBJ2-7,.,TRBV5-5,TGTGCCAGCAACTTCCGGGGACAGGGCGGCGACGAGCAGTACTTC,CASNFRGQGGDEQYF
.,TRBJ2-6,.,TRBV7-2,TGTGCCAGCAGCTTAGCTAGATCGGGGGACAGATTCTCTGGGGCCAACGTCCTGACTTTC,CASSLARSGDRFSGANVLTF
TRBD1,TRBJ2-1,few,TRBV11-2,TGTGCCAGCAGCTCGTCCGGGACAGGGGGCTGGAATGAGCAGTTCTTC,CASSSSGTGGWNEQFF
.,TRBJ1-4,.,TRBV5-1,TGCGCCAGCAGCTTGGAGCGGAATGAAAAACTGTTTTTT,CASSLERNEKLFF
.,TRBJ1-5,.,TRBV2,TGTGCCAGCAGTGATCGGCAGGGGCGTCAGCCCCAGCATTTT,CASSDRQGRQPQHF
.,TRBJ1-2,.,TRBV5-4,TGTGCCAGCAGCGCGTCAGCCTATGGCTACACCTTC,CASSASAYGYTF
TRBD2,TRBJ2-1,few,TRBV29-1,TGCAGCGGAGGAGCGGGACCATCCTACAATGAGCAGTTCTTC,CSGGAGPSYNEQFF
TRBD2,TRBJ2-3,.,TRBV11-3,TGTGCCAGCAGCTTAGAGGCGGGAGTCACAGATACGCAGTATTTT,CASSLEAGVTDTQYF
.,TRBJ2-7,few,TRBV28,TGTGCCAGCAGTTGGGCGCCAGGGAGCTCCTACGAGCAGTACTTC,CASSWAPGSSYEQYF
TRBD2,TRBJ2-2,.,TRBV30,TGTGCCTGGAGACTAGCGGGAGGGGCGAACACCGGGGAGCTGTTTTTT,CAWRLAGGANTGELFF
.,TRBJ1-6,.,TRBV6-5,TGTGCCAGCAGTCCTGGTCCGGTTTCACCCCTCCACTTT,CASSPGPVSPLHF
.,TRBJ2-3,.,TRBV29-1,TGCAGCGTAACAGGGACACCTAGCACAGATACGCAGTATTTT,CSVTGTPSTDTQYF
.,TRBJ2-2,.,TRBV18,TGTGCCAGCTCACCCCGGAACACCGGGGAGCTGTTTTTT,CASSPRNTGELFF
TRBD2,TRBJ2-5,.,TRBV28,TGTGCCCTGACAAGGGGCGGGTCGATAGCGGGACCTACCGGGGAGACCCAGTACTTC,CALTRGGSIAGPTGETQYF
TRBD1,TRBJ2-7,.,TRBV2,TGTGCCAGCAGGGCGGACAGGGGGCCCTACGAGCAGTACTTC,CASRADRGPYEQYF
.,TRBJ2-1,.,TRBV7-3,TGTGCCAGCAGCTCAGGGGCGGACGGGGCTGAGCAGTTCTTC,CASSSGADGAEQFF
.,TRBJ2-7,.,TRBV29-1,TGCAGCGTTGGAGGGCGTTTTACCTACGAGCAGTACTTC,CSVGGRFTYEQYF
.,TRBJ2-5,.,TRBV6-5,TGTGCCAGCAGTTCCCCCGGGCAAGAGACCCAGTACTTC,CASSSPGQETQYF
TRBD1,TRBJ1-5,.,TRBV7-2,TGTGCCAGCAGCTGGGACAGGGCAGGTGAGCAGCCCCAGCATTTT,CASSWDRAGEQPQHF
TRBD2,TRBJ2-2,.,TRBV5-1,TGCGCCAGCAGCTTAAGGCTAGCGGTCCCGAACACCGGGGAGCTGTTTTTT,CASSLRLAVPNTGELFF
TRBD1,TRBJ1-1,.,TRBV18,TGTGCCAGCTCACCAAGGACAGGGAACACTGAAGCTTTCTTT,CASSPRTGNTEAFF